This TCR beta chain originates from a study of post-analysis software for immune sequencing data. General observations from the study: Compared against controls, patients with multiple sclerosis displayed significantly lower normalized Chao1 diversity. The five TRBV segments detected at higher frequency in patients than in controls included TRBV5-6, TRBV5-1 and TRBV20-1.

Unique molecular identifiers featured in each of the TCR beta cDNA libraries. Researchers reported roughly 0.5 million cDNA molecules coming from around 1 to 10 million T cells. Using its own MiXCR run on the PCR reads, TCRdb lists one record per CDR3 protein. Of approximately 460,000 distinct CDR3 sequences listed, under 55% are singletons. Remarks on this clonotype: Its specificity is not known.

Germline loops: CDR1 KGHDR, CDR2 SFDVKD. The CDR3 loop spans 15 amino acids. The receptor was derived from a girl aged 5-17 years with multiple sclerosis. The sample taken for sequencing was blood. The chain links TRBV24-1 to TRBJ2-4, with TRBD1 identical over 10 bases. The DNA end favors TRBJ2-7, so the J call may be wrong. The CDR3: CATSETGQGIYEQYF. The CDR3 nucleotides are TGTGCCACCAGTGAAACGGGACAGGGGATTTACGAGCAGTACTTC.